The TCR beta chain under discussion was sequenced for a study of identical twins. The germline V gene encodes CDR1 SNHLY and CDR2 FYNNEI. CDR3 length equals 15 residues. Trimming at V came to 8 bases and at J to 2 bases, leaving 9 bases not matched to a gene. TCRdb fed the 5' RACE reads into MiXCR, producing one record per CDR3 protein. The sample yields some 1,700,000 distinct CDR3 sequences, roughly 35% seen once. The receptor was isolated from a newborn girl in good health. V and J are TRBV2 and TRBJ1-5; TRBD1 matches 7 bases. Sample: cord blood. As DNA, the CDR3 is TGTGCCAGCCGTCCACCTACAGGGGGCAATCAGCCCCAGCATTTT. Amino acids: CASRPPTGGNQPQHF.